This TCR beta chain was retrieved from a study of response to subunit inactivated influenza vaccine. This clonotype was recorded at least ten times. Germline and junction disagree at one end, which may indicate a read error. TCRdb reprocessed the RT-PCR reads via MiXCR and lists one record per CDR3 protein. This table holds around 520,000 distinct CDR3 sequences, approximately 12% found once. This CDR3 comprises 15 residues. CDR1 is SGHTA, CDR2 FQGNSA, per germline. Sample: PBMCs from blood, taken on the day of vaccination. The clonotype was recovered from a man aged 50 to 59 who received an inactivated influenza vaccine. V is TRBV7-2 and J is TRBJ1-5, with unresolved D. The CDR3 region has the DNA TGCGCCAGCAGCCTGGACGGGAATAGCAATCAGCCCCAGCATTTT. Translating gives CASSLDGNSNQPQHF. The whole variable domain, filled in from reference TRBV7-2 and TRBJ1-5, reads GAGVSQSPSNKVTEKGKDVELRCDPISGHTALYWYRQSLGQGLEFLIYFQGNSAPDKSGLPSDRFSAERTGGSVSTLTIQRTQQEDSAVYLCASSLDGNSNQPQHFGDGTRLSIL.